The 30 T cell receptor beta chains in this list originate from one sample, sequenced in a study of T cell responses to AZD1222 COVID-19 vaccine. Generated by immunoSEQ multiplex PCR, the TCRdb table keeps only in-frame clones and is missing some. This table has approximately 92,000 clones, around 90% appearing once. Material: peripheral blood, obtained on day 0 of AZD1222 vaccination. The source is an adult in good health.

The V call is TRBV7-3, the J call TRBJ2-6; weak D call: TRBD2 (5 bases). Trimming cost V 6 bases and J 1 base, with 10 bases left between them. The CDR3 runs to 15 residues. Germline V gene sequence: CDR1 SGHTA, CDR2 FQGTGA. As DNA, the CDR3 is TGTGCCAGCAGGCCGTCGGGGTCTGGGGCCAACGTCCTGACTTTC. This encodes CASRPSGSGANVLTF.

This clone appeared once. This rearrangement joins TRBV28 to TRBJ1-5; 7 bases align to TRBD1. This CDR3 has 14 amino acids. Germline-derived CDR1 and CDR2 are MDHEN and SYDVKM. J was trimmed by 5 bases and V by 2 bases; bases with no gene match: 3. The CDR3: CASSLPGGHQPQHF. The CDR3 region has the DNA TGTGCCAGCAGTTTACCAGGGGGGCATCAGCCCCAGCATTTT.

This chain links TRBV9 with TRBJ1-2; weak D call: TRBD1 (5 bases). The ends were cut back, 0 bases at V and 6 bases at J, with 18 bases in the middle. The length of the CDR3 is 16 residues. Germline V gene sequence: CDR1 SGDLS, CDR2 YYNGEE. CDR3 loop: CASSVASGGAGNGYTF. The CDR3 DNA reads TGTGCCAGCAGCGTAGCCTCGGGTGGGGCCGGGAATGGCTACACCTTC.

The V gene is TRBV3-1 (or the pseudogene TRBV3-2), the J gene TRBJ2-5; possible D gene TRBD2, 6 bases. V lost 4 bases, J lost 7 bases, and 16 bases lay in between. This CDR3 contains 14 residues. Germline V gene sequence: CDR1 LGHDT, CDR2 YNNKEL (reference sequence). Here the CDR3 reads CASSPSLARVTQYF. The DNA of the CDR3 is TGTGCCAGCAGCCCGAGCCTAGCGCGTGTGACCCAGTACTTC.

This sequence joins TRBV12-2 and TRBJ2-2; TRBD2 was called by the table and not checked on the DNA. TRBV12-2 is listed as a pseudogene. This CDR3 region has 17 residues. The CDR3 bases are TGTGCAAGTCGCCCGGCCCCCGGGACTTTGAACACCGGGGAGCTGTTTTTT. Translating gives CASRPAPGTLNTGELFF.

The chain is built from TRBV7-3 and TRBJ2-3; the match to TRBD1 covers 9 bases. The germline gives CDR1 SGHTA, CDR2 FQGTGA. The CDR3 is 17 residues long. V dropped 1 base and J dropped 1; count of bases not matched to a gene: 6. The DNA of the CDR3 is TGTGCCAGCAGCTTAATGCCGAGACAGGGGGGCACAGATACGCAGTATTTT. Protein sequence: CASSLMPRQGGTDTQYF.

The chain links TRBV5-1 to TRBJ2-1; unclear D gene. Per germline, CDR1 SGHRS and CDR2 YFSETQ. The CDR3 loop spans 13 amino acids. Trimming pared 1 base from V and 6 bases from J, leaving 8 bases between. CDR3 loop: CASSLNGFNEQFF. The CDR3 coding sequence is TGCGCCAGCAGCTTGAACGGCTTCAATGAGCAGTTCTTC.

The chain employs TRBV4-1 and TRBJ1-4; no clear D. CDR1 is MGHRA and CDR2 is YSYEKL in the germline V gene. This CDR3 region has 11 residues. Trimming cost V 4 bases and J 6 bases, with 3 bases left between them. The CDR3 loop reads CASSRYEKLFF. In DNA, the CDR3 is TGCGCCAGCAGCCGGTATGAAAAACTGTTTTTT.

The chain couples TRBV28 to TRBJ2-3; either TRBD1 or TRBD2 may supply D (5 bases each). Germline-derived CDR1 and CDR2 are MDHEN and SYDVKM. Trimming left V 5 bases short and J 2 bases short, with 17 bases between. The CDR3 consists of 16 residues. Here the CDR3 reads CASSHPSGGLTDTQYF. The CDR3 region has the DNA TGTGCCAGCAGTCACCCCTCTGGGGGTCTCACAGATACGCAGTATTTT. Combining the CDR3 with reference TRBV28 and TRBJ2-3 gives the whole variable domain DVKVTQSSRYLVKRTGEKVFLECVQDMDHENMFWYRQDPGLGLRLIYFSYDVKMKEKGDIPEGYSVSREKKERFSLILESASTNQTSMYLCASSHPSGGLTDTQYFGPGTRLTVL.

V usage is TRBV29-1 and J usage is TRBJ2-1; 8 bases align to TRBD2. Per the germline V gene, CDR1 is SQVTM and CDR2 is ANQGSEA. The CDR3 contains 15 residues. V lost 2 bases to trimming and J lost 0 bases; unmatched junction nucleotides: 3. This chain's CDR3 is CSVERLASSYNEQFF. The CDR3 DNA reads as TGCAGCGTTGAAAGACTAGCGAGCTCCTACAATGAGCAGTTCTTC.

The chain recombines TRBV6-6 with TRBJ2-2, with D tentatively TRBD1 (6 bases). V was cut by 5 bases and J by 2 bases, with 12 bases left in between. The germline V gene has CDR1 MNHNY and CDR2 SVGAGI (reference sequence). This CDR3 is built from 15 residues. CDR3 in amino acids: CASSRSGTNTGELFF. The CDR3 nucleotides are TGTGCCAGCAGTCGATCCGGGACAAACACCGGGGAGCTGTTTTTT.

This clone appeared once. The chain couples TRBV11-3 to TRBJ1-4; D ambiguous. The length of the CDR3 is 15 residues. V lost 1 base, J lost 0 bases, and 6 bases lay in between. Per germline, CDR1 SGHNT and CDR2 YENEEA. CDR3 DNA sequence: TGTGCCAGCAGCTTAGGACAAACAACTAATGAAAAACTGTTTTTT. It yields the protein CASSLGQTTNEKLFF.

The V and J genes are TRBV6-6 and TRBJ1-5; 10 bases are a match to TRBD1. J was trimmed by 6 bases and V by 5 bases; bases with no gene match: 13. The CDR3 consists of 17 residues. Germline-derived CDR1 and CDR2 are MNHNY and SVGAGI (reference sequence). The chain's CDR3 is CASSLPAARDRGQPQHF. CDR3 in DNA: TGTGCCAGCAGTCTACCCGCCGCCCGGGACAGGGGTCAGCCCCAGCATTTT.

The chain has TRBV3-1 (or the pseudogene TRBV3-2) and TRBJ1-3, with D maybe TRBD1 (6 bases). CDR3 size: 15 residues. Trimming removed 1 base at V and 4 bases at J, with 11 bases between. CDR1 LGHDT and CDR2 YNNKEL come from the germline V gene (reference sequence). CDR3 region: CASSQVLGQGNTIYF. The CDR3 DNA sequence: TGTGCCAGCAGCCAAGTGCTAGGACAGGGAAACACCATATATTTT.

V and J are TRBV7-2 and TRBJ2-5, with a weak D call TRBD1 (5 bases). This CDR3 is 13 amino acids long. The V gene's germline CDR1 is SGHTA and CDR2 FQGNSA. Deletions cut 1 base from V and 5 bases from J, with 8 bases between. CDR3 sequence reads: CASSLVGAETQYF. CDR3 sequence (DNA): TGTGCCAGCAGCTTAGTAGGGGCCGAGACCCAGTACTTC. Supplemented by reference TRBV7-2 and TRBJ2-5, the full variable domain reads GAGVSQSPSNKVTEKGKDVELRCDPISGHTALYWYRQSLGQGLEFLIYFQGNSAPDKSGLPSDRFSAERTGGSVSTLTIQRTQQEDSAVYLCASSLVGAETQYFGPGTRLLVL.

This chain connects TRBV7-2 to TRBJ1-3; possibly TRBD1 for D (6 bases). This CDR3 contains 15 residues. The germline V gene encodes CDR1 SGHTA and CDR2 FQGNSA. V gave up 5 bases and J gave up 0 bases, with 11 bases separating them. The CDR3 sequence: CASSATGPSGNTIYF. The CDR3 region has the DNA TGTGCCAGCAGCGCGACAGGTCCCTCTGGAAACACCATATATTTT.

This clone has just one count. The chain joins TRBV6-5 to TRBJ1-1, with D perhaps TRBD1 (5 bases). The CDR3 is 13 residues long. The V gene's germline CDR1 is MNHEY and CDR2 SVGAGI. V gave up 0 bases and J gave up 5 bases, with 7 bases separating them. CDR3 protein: CASSYSRGTEAFF. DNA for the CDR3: TGTGCCAGCAGTTACTCGAGGGGTACTGAAGCTTTCTTT.

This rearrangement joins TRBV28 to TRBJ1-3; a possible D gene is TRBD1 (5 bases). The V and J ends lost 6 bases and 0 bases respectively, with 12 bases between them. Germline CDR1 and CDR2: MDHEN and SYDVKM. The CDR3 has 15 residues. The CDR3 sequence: CASSRDDYSGNTIYF. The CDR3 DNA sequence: TGTGCCAGCAGCAGGGACGACTACTCTGGAAACACCATATATTTT. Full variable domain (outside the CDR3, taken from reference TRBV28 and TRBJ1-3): DVKVTQSSRYLVKRTGEKVFLECVQDMDHENMFWYRQDPGLGLRLIYFSYDVKMKEKGDIPEGYSVSREKKERFSLILESASTNQTSMYLCASSRDDYSGNTIYFGEGSWLTVV.

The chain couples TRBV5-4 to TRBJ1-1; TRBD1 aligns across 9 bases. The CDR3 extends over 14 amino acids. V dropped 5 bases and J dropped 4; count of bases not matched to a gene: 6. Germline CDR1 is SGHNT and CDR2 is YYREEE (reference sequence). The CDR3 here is CASSPGDRVTEAFF. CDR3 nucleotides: TGTGCCAGCAGTCCCGGGGACAGGGTCACTGAAGCTTTCTTT. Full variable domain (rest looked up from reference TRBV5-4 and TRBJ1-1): ETGVTQSPTHLIKTRGQQVTLRCSSQSGHNTVSWYQQALGQGPQFIFQYYREEENGRGNFPPRFSGLQFPNYSSELNVNALELDDSALYLCASSPGDRVTEAFFGQGTRLTVV.

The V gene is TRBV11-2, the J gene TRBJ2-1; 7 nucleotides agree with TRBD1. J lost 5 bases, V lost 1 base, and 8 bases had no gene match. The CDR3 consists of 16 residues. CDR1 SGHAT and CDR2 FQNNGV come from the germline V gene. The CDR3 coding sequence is TGTGCCAGCAGCTTAGTTACAGGGGTCGGGAACAATGAGCAGTTCTTC. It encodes CASSLVTGVGNNEQFF.

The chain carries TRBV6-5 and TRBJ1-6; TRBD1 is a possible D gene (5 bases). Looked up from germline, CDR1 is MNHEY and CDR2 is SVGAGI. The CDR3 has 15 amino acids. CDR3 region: CASLPQGGDASPLHF. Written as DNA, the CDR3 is TGTGCTAGCCTGCCACAAGGAGGGGATGCTTCACCCCTCCACTTT.

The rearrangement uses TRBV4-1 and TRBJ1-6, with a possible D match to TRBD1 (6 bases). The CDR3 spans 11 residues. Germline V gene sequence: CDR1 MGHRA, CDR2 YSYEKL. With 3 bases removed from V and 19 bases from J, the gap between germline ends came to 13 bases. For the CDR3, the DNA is TGCGCCAGCAGCCAGGACAGACGGTATCACTTT. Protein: CASSQDRRYHF.

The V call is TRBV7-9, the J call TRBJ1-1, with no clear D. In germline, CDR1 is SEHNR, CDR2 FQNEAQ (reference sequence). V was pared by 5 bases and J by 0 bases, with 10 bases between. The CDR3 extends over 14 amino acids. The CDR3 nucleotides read TGTGCCAGCAGCCGATCTGCAGTGAACACTGAAGCTTTCTTT. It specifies CASSRSAVNTEAFF.

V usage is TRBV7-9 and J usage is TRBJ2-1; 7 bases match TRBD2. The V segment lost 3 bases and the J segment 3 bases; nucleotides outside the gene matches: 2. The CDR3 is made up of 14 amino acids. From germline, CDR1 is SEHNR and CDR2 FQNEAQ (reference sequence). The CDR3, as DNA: TGTGCCAGCAGCTTGACTAGCAACTACAATGAGCAGTTCTTC. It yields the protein CASSLTSNYNEQFF.

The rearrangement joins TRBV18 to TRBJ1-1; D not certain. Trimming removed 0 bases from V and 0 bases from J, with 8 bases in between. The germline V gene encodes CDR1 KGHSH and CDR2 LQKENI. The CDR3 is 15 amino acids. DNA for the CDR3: TGTGCCAGCTCACCACCCTATACCATGAACACTGAAGCTTTCTTT. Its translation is CASSPPYTMNTEAFF.

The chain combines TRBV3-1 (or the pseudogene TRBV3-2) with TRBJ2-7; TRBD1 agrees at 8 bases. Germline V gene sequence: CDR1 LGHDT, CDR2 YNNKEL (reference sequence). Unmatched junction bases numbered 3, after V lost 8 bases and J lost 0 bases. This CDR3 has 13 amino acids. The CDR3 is CASGTGSSYEQYF. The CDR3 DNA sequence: TGTGCCAGCGGGACAGGAAGCTCCTACGAGCAGTACTTC.

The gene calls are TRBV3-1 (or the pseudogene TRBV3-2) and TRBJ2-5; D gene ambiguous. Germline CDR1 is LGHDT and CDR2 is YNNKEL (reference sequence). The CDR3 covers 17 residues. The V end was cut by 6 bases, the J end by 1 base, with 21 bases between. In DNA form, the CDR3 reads TGTGCCAGCAGGCCAGTAAGGGAACAGCAGGCCCAAGAGACCCAGTACTTC. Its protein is CASRPVREQQAQETQYF.

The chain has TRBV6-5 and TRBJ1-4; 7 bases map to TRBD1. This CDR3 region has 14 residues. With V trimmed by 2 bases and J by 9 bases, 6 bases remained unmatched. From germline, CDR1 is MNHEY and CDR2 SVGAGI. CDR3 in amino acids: CASSYKGAAKKLFF. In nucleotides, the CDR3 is TGTGCCAGCAGTTACAAGGGGGCGGCGAAAAAACTGTTTTTT.

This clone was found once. DNA for the CDR3: TGTGCCAGCAGCGCAGGGGGGCCTATTAGCAATCAGCCCCAGCATTTT. Its protein product is CASSAGGPISNQPQHF. V usage is TRBV9 and J usage is TRBJ1-5, with 7 bases fitting TRBD1. CDR3 length: 16 amino acids. CDR1 SGDLS and CDR2 YYNGEE come from the germline V gene. V was clipped by 3 bases and J by 0 bases; unmatched bases: 6. Based on the CDR3 plus reference TRBV9 and TRBJ1-5, the full variable domain is DSGVTQTPKHLITATGQRVTLRCSPRSGDLSVYWYQQSLDQGLQFLIQYYNGEERAKGNILERFSAQQFPDLHSELNLSSLELGDSALYFCASSAGGPISNQPQHFGDGTRLSIL.

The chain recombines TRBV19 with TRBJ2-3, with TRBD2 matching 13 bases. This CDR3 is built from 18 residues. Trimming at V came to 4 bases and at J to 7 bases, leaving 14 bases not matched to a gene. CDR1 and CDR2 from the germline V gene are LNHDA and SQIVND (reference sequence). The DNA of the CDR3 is TGTGCCAGTAGTACCCCGACTGGGACTAGCGGGATTGGCAATACGCAGTATTTT. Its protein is CASSTPTGTSGIGNTQYF.